The 15 T cell receptor beta chains in this list originate from one sample, sequenced in a study of T cells in Graves' hyperthyroidism and ophthalmopathy (dated by TCRdb to the late 2010s). The library was obtained by multiplex PCR. TCRdb lists the instrument as Illumina HiSeq 2000. The TCR beta CDR3 regions were amplified from RNA transcripts. The first round of RT-PCR for the TCR CDR3 was performed with the HTBI primer set and the Qiagen OneStep RT-PCR kit. Clones were called with MiXCR by TCRdb after fastp trimmed the public reads at Q25, and only in-frame beta chains were retained. Rows matching on CDR3 protein sequence are summarized as one entry with the most common DNA and genes. Across this sample there are approximately 370,000 distinct CDR3 sequences, with approximately 18% seen only once. The ten largest clones take up roughly 35% of the sample. The specimen sequenced was blood. These receptors all come from a woman in her thirties with Graves' hyperthyroidism that later progressed to Graves' ophthalmopathy.

This clonotype was counted ten times or more. V is TRBV2 and J is TRBJ1-1; maybe TRBD1 (5 bases). Germline V gene lookup returns CDR1 SNHLY and CDR2 FYNNEI. V lost 3 bases and J 1 base, leaving 15 bases between the germline ends. The CDR3 totals 16 residues. In DNA form, the CDR3 reads TGTGCCAGCAGTGACCCAAGGACACTGCAGAACACTGAAGCTTTCTTT. The encoded protein is CASSDPRTLQNTEAFF. Variable domain in full (rest from reference TRBV2 and TRBJ1-1): EPEVTQTPSHQVTQMGQEVILRCVPISNHLYFYWYRQILGQKVEFLVSFYNNEISEKSEIFDDQFSVERPDGSNFTLKIRSTKLEDSAMYFCASSDPRTLQNTEAFFGQGTRLTVV.

This clonotype was seen a handful of times. The J gene is TRBJ2-3, the V gene TRBV6-1; 8 positions match TRBD2. Germline V lookup: CDR1 MNHNS, CDR2 SASEGT. J lost 1 base, V lost 7 bases, and 1 base had no gene match. The CDR3 spans 13 residues. The CDR3 DNA reads as TGTGCCAGCAAAGCGGGAGGCACAGATACGCAGTATTTT. As protein: CASKAGGTDTQYF.

This clonotype came up many times. The CDR3 DNA reads TGTGCCAGTAGTATCGTCCCGGGACAGGCCTACGAGCAGTACTTC. This translates into CASSIVPGQAYEQYF. The chain combines TRBV19 with TRBJ2-7; the match to TRBD1 covers 8 bases. J gave up 2 bases and V 3 bases, and 6 bases lay outside the gene matches. Germline CDR1 is LNHDA and CDR2 is SQIVND (reference sequence). The CDR3 contains 15 residues.

This clonotype appeared many times. The V gene is TRBV30, the J gene TRBJ1-2, with no clear D. Looked up from germline, CDR1 is GTSNPN and CDR2 is SVGIG (reference sequence). The germline V and J ends were trimmed by 0 bases and 6 bases, with 8 bases remaining between them. CDR3 size: 12 residues. This CDR3 reads CAWSVQLDGYTF. CDR3 nucleotides: TGTGCCTGGAGTGTACAACTTGATGGCTACACCTTC.

Ten or more counts support this clonotype. The V gene is TRBV2, the J gene TRBJ2-4; D gene unclear. Trimming took off 3 bases at V and 0 bases at J, with 9 bases between the two ends. The length of the CDR3 is 15 residues. Germline V gene sequence: CDR1 SNHLY, CDR2 FYNNEI. The CDR3 reads CASSDPGRAKNIQYF. CDR3 bases: TGTGCCAGCAGTGACCCAGGCCGAGCCAAAAACATTCAGTACTTC.

The table lists this clonotype with many counts. The chain joins TRBV14 to TRBJ1-2; D call uncertain. The ends were cut back, 0 bases at V and 4 bases at J, with 9 bases in the middle. The V gene's germline CDR1 is SGHDN and CDR2 FVKESK. This CDR3 spans 14 amino acids. In DNA, the CDR3 is TGTGCCAGCAGCCAAGATTCGGGAGGCTATGGCTACACCTTC. Translated: CASSQDSGGYGYTF.

This clonotype has ten or more counts. The chain couples TRBV2 to TRBJ1-1; no definite D call. CDR1 is SNHLY, CDR2 FYNNEI, per germline. V was pared by 6 bases and J by 0 bases, with 8 bases between. This CDR3 comprises 13 residues. CDR3 nucleotides: TGTGCCAGCAGCGGTACGATGAACACTGAAGCTTTCTTT. Its protein is CASSGTMNTEAFF.

There are many counts of this clonotype. The chain links TRBV10-3 to TRBJ2-7; 9 nucleotides line up with TRBD1. Unmatched junction bases numbered 11, after V lost 6 bases and J lost 5 bases. The germline V gene has CDR1 ENHRY and CDR2 SYGVKD. CDR3 length: 15 amino acids. CDR3 sequence reads: CAIRGVTGGFHEQYF. Here the CDR3 DNA reads TGTGCCATCAGGGGAGTGACAGGGGGATTCCACGAGCAGTACTTC.

The chain links TRBV10-3 to TRBJ2-7; D uncertain. Trimming removed 0 bases at V and 4 bases at J, with 4 bases between. The CDR3 runs 12 residues. Germline V lookup: CDR1 ENHRY, CDR2 SYGVKD. The CDR3 sequence: CAISESDYEQYV. The CDR3 nucleotides read TGTGCCATCAGTGAGTCAGATTACGAGCAGTACGTC.

This chain links TRBV13 with TRBJ1-6; D not certain. CDR3 length equals 15 residues. The germline V gene has CDR1 PRHDT and CDR2 FYEKMQ (reference sequence). V lost 5 bases and J 5 bases, leaving 13 bases between the germline ends. In nucleotides, the CDR3 is TGTGCCAGCAGCAAGGTCCCGGGTAATAATTCACCCCTCCACTTT. It yields the protein CASSKVPGNNSPLHF.

This clonotype showed up many times. The chain couples TRBV5-6 to TRBJ1-2; D uncertain. Trimming removed 1 base from V and 4 bases from J, with 8 bases in between. The CDR3 contains 13 residues. The V gene's germline CDR1 is SGHDT and CDR2 YYEEEE. CDR3 sequence (DNA): TGTGCCAGCAGCTTGAAGGAGACCTATGGCTACACCTTC. Translation gives CASSLKETYGYTF.

This chain uses TRBV12-3 or TRBV12-4 with TRBJ1-3; a weak D match, TRBD1 (5 bases). CDR3 length: 16 residues. V lost 5 bases, J lost 0 bases, and 14 bases lay in between. The CDR3 bases are TGTGCCAGCAGTGAAGGTGGGGCGAACTCTGGAAACACCATATATTTT. It translates to CASSEGGANSGNTIYF.

This clonotype has just one count. The chain is built from TRBV7-8 and TRBJ2-1; D assignment may be TRBD1 or TRBD2 (5 bases each). With 5 bases removed from V and 8 bases from J, the gap between germline ends came to 16 bases. CDR3 size: 14 residues. Germline-derived CDR1 and CDR2 are SGHVS and FQNEAQ. Here the CDR3 DNA reads TGTGCCAGCAGCCAACTAGACAGACTGGATGAGCAGTTCTTC. Its translation: CASSQLDRLDEQFF.

V gene TRBV20-1 combines with J gene TRBJ2-7, with D unclear. The V end was cut by 3 bases, the J end by 2 bases, with 11 bases between. Per the germline V gene, CDR1 is DFQATT and CDR2 is SNEGSKA (reference sequence). CDR3 length: 13 amino acids. CDR3 amino acids: CSASRSTAYEQYF. The CDR3 DNA sequence: TGCAGTGCTAGCAGATCAACGGCCTACGAGCAGTACTTC.

This clonotype was seen repeatedly, ten times or more. The V call is TRBV3-1, the J call TRBJ1-2; 7 bases map to TRBD1. The germline V gene has CDR1 LGHDT and CDR2 YNNKEL (reference sequence). The J segment lost 8 bases and the V segment lost 5 bases, leaving 5 bases of the junction unmatched. CDR3 length equals 12 residues. CDR3 amino acids: CASSYTGEGYTF. Here the CDR3 DNA reads TGTGCCAGCAGCTACACAGGGGAAGGCTACACCTTC. Full variable domain (outside the CDR3, taken from reference TRBV3-1 and TRBJ1-2): DTAVSQTPKYLVTQMGNDKSIKCEQNLGHDTMYWYKQDSKKFLKIMFSYNNKELIINETVPNRFSPKSPDKAHLNLHINSLELGDSAVYFCASSYTGEGYTFGSGTRLTVV.